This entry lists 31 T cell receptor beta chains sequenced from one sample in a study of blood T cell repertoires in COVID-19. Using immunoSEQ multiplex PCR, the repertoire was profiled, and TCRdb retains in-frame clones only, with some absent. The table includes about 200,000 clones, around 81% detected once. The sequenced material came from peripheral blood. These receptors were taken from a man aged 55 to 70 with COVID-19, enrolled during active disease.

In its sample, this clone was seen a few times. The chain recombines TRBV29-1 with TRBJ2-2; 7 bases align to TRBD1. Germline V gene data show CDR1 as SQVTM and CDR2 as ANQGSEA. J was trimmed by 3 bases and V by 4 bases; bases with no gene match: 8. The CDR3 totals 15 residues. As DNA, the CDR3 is TGCAGCGTTGGATCAGGGGGACCAGACACCGGGGAGCTGTTTTTT. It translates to CSVGSGGPDTGELFF.

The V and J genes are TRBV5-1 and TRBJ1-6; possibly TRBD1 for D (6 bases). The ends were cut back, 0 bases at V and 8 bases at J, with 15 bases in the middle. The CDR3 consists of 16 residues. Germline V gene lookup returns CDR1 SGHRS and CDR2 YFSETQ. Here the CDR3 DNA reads TGCGCCAGCAGCTTGGCTAGGGGGGGGTCTGATTCACCCCTCCACTTT. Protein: CASSLARGGSDSPLHF.

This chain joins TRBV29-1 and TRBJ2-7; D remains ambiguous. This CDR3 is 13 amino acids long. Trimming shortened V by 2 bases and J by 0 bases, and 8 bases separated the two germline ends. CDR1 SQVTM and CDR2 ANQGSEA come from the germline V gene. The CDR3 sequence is CSVEPASSYEQYF. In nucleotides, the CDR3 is TGCAGCGTTGAACCCGCCAGCTCCTACGAGCAGTACTTC.

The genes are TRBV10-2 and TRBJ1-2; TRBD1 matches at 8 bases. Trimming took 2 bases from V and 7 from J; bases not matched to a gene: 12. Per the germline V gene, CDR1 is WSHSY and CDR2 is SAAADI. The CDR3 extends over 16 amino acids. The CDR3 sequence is CASSESAGGAPGGYTF. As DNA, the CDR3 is TGCGCCAGCAGTGAGAGCGCAGGGGGCGCCCCGGGTGGCTACACCTTC.

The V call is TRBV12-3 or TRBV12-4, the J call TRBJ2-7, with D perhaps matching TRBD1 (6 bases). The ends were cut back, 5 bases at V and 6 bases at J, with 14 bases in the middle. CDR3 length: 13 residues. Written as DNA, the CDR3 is TGTGCCAGCAGTGCACAGGGCCTGAGCGAGCAGTACTTC. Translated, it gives CASSAQGLSEQYF.

The DNA for the CDR3 is TGTGCCAGCAGTGAGGAACTAGCGGGTGGCAATGAGCAGTTCTTC. It codes for CASSEELAGGNEQFF. The V and J genes are TRBV2 and TRBJ2-1; 9 nucleotides align to TRBD2. V was clipped by 3 bases and J by 6 bases; unmatched bases: 6. Germline lookup yields CDR1 SNHLY and CDR2 FYNNEI. The CDR3 runs to 15 residues.

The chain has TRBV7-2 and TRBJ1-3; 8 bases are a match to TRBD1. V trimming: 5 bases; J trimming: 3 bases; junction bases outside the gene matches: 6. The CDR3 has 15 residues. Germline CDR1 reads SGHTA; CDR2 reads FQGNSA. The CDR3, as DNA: TGTGCCAGCAGCCCTCAGGGGGCTGGTGGAAACACCATATATTTT. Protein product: CASSPQGAGGNTIYF.

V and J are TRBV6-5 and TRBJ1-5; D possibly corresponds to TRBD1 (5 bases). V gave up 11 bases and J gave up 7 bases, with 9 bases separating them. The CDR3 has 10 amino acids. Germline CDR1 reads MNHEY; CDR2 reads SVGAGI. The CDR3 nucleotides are TGTGCCTCAGGGCGACAGCCCCAGCATTTT. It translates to CASGRQPQHF.

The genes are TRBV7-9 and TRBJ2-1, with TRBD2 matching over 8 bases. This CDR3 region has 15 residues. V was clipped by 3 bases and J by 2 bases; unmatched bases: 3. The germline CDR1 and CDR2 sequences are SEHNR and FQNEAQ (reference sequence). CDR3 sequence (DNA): TGTGCCAGCAGCTTCGCGGGAGGTGCCTACAATGAGCAGTTCTTC. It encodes CASSFAGGAYNEQFF.

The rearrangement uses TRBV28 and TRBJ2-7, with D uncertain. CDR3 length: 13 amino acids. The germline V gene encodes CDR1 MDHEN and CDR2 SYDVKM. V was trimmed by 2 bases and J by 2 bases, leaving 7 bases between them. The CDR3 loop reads CASSLNTAYEQYF. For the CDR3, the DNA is TGTGCCAGCAGTTTAAATACAGCCTACGAGCAGTACTTC.

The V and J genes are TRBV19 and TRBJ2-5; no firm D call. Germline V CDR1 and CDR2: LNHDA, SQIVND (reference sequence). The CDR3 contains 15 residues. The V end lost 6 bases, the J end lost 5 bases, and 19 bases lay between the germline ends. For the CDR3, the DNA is TGTGCCAGTAGCGGCCGTAGTACGGGTTCGGAGACCCAGTACTTC. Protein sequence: CASSGRSTGSETQYF.

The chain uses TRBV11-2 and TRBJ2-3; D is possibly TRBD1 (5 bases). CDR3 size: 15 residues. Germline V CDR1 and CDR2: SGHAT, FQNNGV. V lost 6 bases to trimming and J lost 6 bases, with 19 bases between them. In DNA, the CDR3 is TGTGCCAGCAGACCTAGGTGGGGCGACCCGGATACGCAGTATTTT. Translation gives CASRPRWGDPDTQYF.

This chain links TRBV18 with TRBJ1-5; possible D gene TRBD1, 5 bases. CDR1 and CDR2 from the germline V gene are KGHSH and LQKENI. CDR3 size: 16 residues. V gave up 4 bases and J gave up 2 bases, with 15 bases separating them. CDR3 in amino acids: CASSLTGTGGNQPQHF. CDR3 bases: TGTGCCAGCTCACTCACCGGGACTGGGGGCAATCAGCCCCAGCATTTT.

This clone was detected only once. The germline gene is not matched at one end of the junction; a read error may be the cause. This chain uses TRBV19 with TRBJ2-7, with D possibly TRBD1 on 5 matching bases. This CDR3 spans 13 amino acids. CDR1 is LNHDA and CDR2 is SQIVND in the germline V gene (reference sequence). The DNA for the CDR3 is TGTGCCAGTACTGCCACAGGACCACTTAAGTTCCACTTC. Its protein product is CASTATGPLKFHF. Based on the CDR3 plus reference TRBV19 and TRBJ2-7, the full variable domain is DGGITQSPKYLFRKEGQNVTLSCEQNLNHDAMYWYRQDPGQGLRLIYYSQIVNDFQKGDIAEGYSVSREKKESFPLTVTSAQKNPTAFYLCASTATGPLKFHFGPGTRLTVT.

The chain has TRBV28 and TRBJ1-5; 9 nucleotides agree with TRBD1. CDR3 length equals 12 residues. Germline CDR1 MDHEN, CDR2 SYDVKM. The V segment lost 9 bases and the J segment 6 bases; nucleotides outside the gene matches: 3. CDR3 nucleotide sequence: TGTGCCAGTAACAGGGGGCTTCAGCCCCAGCATTTT. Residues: CASNRGLQPQHF.

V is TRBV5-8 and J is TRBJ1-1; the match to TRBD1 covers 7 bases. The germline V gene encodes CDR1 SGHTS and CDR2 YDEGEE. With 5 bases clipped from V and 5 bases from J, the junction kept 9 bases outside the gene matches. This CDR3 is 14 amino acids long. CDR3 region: CASRLTGVRTEAFF. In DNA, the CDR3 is TGTGCCAGCAGGCTCACAGGGGTACGGACTGAAGCTTTCTTT.

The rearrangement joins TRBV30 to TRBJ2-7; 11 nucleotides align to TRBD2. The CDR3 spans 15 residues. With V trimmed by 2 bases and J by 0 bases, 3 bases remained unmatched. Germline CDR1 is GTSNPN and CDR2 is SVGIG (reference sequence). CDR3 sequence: CAWSSGLAGSYEQYF. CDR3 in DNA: TGTGCCTGGAGTTCAGGACTAGCGGGCTCCTACGAGCAGTACTTC.

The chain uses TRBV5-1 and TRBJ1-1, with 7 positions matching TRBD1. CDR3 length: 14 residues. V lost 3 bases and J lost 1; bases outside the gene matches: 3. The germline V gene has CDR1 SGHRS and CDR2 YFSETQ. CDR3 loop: CASSWGDRNTEAFF. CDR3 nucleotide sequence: TGCGCCAGCAGCTGGGGGGACAGGAACACTGAAGCTTTCTTT.

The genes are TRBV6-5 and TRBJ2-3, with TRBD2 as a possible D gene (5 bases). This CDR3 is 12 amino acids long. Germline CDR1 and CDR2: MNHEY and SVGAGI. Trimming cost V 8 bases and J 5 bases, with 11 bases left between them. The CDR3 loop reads CASRTDKDTQYF. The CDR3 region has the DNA TGTGCCAGCCGGACTGATAAAGATACGCAGTATTTT.

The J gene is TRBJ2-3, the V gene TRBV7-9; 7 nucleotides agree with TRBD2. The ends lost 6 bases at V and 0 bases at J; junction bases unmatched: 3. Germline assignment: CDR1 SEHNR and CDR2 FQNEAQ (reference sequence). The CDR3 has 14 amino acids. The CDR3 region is CASRGGSSTDTQYF. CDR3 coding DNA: TGTGCCAGCAGGGGAGGGTCAAGCACAGATACGCAGTATTTT.

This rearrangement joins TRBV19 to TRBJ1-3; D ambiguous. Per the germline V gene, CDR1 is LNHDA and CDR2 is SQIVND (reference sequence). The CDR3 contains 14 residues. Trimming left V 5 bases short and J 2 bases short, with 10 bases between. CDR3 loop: CASSSRGAGNTIYF. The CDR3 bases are TGTGCCAGTAGTTCCCGCGGGGCTGGAAACACCATATATTTT.

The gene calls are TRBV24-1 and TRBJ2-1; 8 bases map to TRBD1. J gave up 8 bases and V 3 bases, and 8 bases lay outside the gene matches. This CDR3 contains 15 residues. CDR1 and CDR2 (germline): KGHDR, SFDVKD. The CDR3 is CATSDPRTGSHEQFF. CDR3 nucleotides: TGTGCCACCAGTGATCCACGGACAGGGTCCCATGAGCAGTTCTTC.

Here the CDR3 reads CASSWTVYGYTF. In nucleotides, the CDR3 is TGTGCCAGCAGTTGGACAGTCTATGGCTACACCTTC. The chain links TRBV28 to TRBJ1-2, with D maybe TRBD1 (6 bases). Per germline, CDR1 MDHEN and CDR2 SYDVKM. The CDR3 has 12 amino acids. The V end lost 4 bases, the J end lost 4 bases, and 7 bases lay between the germline ends.

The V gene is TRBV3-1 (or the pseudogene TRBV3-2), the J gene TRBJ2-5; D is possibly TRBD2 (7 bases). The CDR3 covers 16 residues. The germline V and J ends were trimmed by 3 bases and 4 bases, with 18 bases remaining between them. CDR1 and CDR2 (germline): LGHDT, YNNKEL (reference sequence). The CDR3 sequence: CASSQVIGRGRETQYF. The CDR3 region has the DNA TGTGCCAGCAGCCAGGTAATCGGGCGGGGGCGAGAGACCCAGTACTTC.

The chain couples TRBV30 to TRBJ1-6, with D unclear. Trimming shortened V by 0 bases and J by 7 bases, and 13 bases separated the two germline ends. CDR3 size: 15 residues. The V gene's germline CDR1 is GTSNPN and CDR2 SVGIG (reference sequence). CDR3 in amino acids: CAWSVPWVSNSPLHF. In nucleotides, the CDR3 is TGTGCCTGGAGTGTACCCTGGGTTAGCAATTCACCCCTCCACTTT.

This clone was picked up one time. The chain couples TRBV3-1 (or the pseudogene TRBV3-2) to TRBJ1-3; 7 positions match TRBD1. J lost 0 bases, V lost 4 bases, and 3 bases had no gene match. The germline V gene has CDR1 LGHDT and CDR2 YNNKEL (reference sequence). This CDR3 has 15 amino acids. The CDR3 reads CASSLTGSSGNTIYF. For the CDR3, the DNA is TGTGCCAGCAGCCTGACAGGGAGCTCTGGAAACACCATATATTTT.

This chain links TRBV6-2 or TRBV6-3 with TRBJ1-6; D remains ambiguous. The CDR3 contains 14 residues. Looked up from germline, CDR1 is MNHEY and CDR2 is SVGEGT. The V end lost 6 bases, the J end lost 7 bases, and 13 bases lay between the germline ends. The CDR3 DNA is TGTGCCAGCAGCCCCGGGAGTTTCAATTCACCCCTCCACTTT. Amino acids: CASSPGSFNSPLHF.

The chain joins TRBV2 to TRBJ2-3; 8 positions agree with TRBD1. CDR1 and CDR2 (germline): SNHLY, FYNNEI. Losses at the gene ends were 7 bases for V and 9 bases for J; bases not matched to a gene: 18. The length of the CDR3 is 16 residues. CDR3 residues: CASTLRAGGAWDTQYF. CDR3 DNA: TGTGCCAGCACCCTAAGGGCAGGGGGCGCATGGGACACGCAGTATTTT.

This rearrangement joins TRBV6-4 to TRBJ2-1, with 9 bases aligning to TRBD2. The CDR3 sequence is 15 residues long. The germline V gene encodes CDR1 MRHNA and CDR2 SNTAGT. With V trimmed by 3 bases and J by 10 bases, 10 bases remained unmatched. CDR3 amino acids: CASSEGLASLGEQFF. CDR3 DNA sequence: TGTGCCAGCAGTGAGGGACTAGCTAGCCTCGGGGAGCAGTTCTTC.

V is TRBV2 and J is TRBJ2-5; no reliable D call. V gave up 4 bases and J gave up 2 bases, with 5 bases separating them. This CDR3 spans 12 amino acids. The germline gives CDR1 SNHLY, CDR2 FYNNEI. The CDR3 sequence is CASSAEQETQYF. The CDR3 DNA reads TGTGCCAGCAGTGCGGAGCAAGAGACCCAGTACTTC. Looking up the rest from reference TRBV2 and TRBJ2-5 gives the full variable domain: EPEVTQTPSHQVTQMGQEVILRCVPISNHLYFYWYRQILGQKVEFLVSFYNNEISEKSEIFDDQFSVERPDGSNFTLKIRSTKLEDSAMYFCASSAEQETQYFGPGTRLLVL.

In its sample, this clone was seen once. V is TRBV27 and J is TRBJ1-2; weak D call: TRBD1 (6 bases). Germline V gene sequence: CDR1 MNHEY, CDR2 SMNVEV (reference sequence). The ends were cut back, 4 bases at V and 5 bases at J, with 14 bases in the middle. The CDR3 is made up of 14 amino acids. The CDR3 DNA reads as TGTGCCAGCAGTTCCTCGGGACAATCGTATGGCTACACCTTC. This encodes CASSSSGQSYGYTF.